This TCR beta chain was sequenced in a study of CD8+ T cells in alopecia areata (dated by TCRdb to 2017 to 2018). In the study overall: Treated patients were enrolled in an open-label pilot trial of oral tofacitinib at 5 to 10 mg twice daily for moderate-to-severe alopecia areata. Amplification of TCRbeta CDR3 regions was done by immunoSEQ multiplex PCR using 35 Vbeta forward primers and 13 Jbeta reverse primers. Scalp tissue and sorted CD4+ and CD8+ peripheral blood T cells from patchy and totalis/universalis alopecia areata patients and from healthy controls were covered by human TCRbeta sequencing. The study used high-throughput TCRbeta sequencing to examine T cell clonal expansion in alopecia areata, in both the C3H/HeJ mouse model and human patients. Scalp clonality was compared among normal scalp (n=4), patchy alopecia areata scalp (n=8), and alopecia totalis/universalis scalp (n=8). In treated patients, disease severity was measured using the SALT score, which gives the percentage of scalp surface area affected. Patients received tofacitinib for 6 to 18 months and were then followed off drug for 6 months to check for delayed response and recurrence. RNA came from the PAXgene miRNA kit for fixed scalp, the miRNeasy kit for PBMCs, and the RNeasy kit for mouse skin. Biopsies were taken from tofacitinib-treated patients at baseline and at 4 and 24 weeks of treatment, and a later scalp biopsy was taken in several of the tofacitinib-treated patients. Overall study outcomes, separate from this receptor: During tofacitinib treatment, many expanded lesional clones stuck around in both scalp and blood, and this persistence may partly explain why relapse happens after treatment is stopped. Unlike mouse skin, which is dominated by gammadelta T cells, normal human skin has resident alphabeta T cells that are also sequenced, and this complicates analysis of the scalp TCR repertoire. Higher clonality and more expanded CD8+ clones were observed in lesional scalp than in normal scalp, particularly in alopecia totalis/universalis, a finding suggestive of antigenic drive. Because the treated cohort was small and had only one nonresponder, larger studies are needed to examine links between baseline CD8+ expansion and response. Shared TCR sequences between patients were less evident than in mice, which may be partly attributable to HLA diversity in the patient population. Tofacitinib significantly lowered scalp clonality and the number of expanded CD8+ clones among the top 100 scalp clones.

Only a few counts were recorded for this clone. Its target antigen remains unknown. Per-base quality was not reported, and no clone a single base away is much larger than it. Library preparation was by the immunoSEQ multiplex PCR assay. RNA was extracted from all samples and reverse transcribed into cDNA, which served as template for TCR sequencing. SuperScript III was used to make first-strand cDNA, primed with a 2:1 mix of oligo-dT and random hexamers. A synthetic immune receptor repertoire was used to gauge amplification bias, and whatever bias remained was removed computationally. The study's processing was this. Raw reads were preprocessed for error removal, and CDR3 was defined according to IMGT conventions as running from the conserved cysteine to phenylalanine. Clonality was calculated as 1 minus Shannon entropy normalized by log2 of the number of productive unique TCRs. Scalp TCRbeta sequences were cross-referenced with sorted blood CD4 and CD8 repertoires so that the CD4 or CD8 identity of scalp clones could be inferred. Not all clones reach the TCRdb copy of this immuneACCESS table, which keeps in-frame sequences only. Checked studies attribute under half of the gap to unresolved V genes and leave the rest unexplained. D and trimming were read from the DNA, whereas the V and J calls and clone size are those reported in that table. The sample includes around 290,000 clones, with roughly 60% observed a single time. The leading ten clones occupy about 1.8% of the sample.

What this sample's time point label stands for: roughly 24 weeks on oral tofacitinib. Interpreted using the paper, the treatment or condition label stands for: oral pan-JAK inhibitor, 5-10 mg twice daily. From alopecia areata patients, peripheral blood was collected along with lesional scalp punch biopsies. PBMCs were isolated by density centrifugation and stained for CD3, CD4 and CD8, after which CD4+ and CD8+ T cells were sorted on a FACSAria. The CDR3 has 15 amino acids, counting the end cysteine and phenylalanine. The CDR3 DNA has 45 bases and is translated from base 1. V is cut by 4 bases and J by 4 bases, and the space between the germline ends is 16 bases. The germline V gene sets CDR1 to MDHEN and CDR2 to SYDVKM.

The sequenced sample was CD4+ T cells sorted from blood, obtained at week 24, from a patient treated with tofacitinib. The sequence came from a human donor with alopecia areata. The sequence joins TRBV28 to TRBJ1-2; TRBD1 is a possible D gene, resting on 6 matching bases. This receptor has the CDR3 CASSSGADGIYGYTF. The DNA sequence is TGTGCCAGCAGTTCGGGGGCCGACGGGATCTATGGCTACACCTTC.